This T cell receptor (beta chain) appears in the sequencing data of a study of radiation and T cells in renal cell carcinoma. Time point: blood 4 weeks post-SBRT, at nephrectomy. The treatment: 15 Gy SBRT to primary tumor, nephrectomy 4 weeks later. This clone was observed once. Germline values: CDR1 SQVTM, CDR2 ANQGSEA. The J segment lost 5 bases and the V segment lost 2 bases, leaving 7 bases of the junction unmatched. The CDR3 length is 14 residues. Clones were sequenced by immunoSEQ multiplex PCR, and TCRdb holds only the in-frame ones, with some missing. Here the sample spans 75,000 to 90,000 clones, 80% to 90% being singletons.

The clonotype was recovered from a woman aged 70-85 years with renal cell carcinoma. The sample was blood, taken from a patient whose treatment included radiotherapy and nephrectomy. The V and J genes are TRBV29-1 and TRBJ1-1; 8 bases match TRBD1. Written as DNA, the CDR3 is TGCAGCGTTGAAAGGAGACAGGGGAAGACTGAAGCTTTCTTT. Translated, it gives CSVERRQGKTEAFF.